This T cell receptor beta chain originates from a study of low-dose radiotherapy and immunotherapy resistance in tumors. In the study overall: Participants were given intravenous cyclophosphamide 200 mg/m2 every two weeks, one day before radiation and immunotherapy.

Gene-specific TRAV and TRBV primers were used for first-strand cDNA, covering alpha and beta chains. Both a constant-region primer and a V-primer adapter served to amplify TCRs across roughly 22 PCR cycles. mRNA isolates were amplified via in vitro transcription. Each CDR3 protein gets one entry after TCRdb re-called the reads with MiXCR. The profile covers about 82,000 distinct CDR3 sequences, with under 20% appearing a single time and over 4.5% taken by the ten largest. Time point noted: before trial treatment. This clonotype showed up many times. This clonotype was obtained from a male donor with prostate cancer. Sample: PBMCs, taken before treatment.

The CDR3 sequence is CASSKQGRDQPQHF. CDR3 DNA sequence: TGTGCCAGCAGTAAGCAGGGGAGGGATCAGCCCCAGCATTTT. J is TRBJ1-5 and V is TRBV6-5, with a tentative D call TRBD1 (6 bases). Germline-derived CDR1 and CDR2 are MNHEY and SVGAGI. V lost 5 bases and J lost 5, with 13 bases in between. This CDR3 contains 14 residues.